This paragraph reports one T cell receptor (beta chain). Clones were read by immunoSEQ multiplex PCR, and TCRdb kept only the in-frame ones, dropping some. The sample shows 240,000 or so clones, about nine tenths of them seen only once. This sample is drawn from a study of blood T cell repertoires in COVID-19. Across the whole study: The United States, Italy and Spain provided the acute and convalescent COVID-19 samples.

V lost 7 bases and J lost 2, with 9 bases in between. The CDR3 loop spans 13 amino acids. Germline V gene data show CDR1 as MDHEN and CDR2 as SYDVKM. Sequenced input: peripheral blood. V is TRBV28 and J is TRBJ1-5, with D perhaps TRBD1 (6 bases). This TCR derives from a man in his 60s with acute or convalescent COVID-19. The CDR3 DNA sequence: TGTGCCAGCAAGGACAGTCGCAATCAGCCCCAGCATTTT. Protein product: CASKDSRNQPQHF.